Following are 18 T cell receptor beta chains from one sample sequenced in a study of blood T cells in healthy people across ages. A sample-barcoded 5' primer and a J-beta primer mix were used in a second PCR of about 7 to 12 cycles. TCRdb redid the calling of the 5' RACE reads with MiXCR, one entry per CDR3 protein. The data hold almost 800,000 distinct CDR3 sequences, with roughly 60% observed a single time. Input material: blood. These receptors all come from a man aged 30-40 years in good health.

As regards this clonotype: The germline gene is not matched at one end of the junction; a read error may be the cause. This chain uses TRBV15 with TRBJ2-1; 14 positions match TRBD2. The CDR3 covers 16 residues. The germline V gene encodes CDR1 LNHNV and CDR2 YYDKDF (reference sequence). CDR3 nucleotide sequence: TGTGCCACCGGCAGTCGACTAGCGGGAGGGATAAATGAGCAGTTCTTC. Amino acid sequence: CATGSRLAGGINEQFF. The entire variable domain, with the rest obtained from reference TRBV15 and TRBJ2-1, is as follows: DAMVIQNPRYQVTQFGKPVTLSCSQTLNHNVMYWYQQKSSQAPKLLFHYYDKDFNNEADTPDNFQSRRPNTSFCFLDIRSPGLGDTAMYLCATGSRLAGGINEQFFGPGTRLTVL.

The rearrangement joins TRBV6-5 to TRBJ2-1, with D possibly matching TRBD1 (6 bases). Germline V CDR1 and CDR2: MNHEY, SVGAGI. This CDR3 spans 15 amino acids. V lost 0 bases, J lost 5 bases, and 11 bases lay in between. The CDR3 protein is CASSYSRGGHNEQFF. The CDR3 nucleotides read TGTGCCAGCAGTTACTCGAGAGGGGGACACAATGAGCAGTTCTTC.

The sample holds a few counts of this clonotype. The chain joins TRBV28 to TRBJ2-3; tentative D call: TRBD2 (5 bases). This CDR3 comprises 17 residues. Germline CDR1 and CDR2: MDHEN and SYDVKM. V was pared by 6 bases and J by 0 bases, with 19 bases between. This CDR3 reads CASSPGVGRASTDTQYF. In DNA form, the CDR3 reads TGTGCCAGCAGCCCAGGTGTGGGGAGAGCTAGCACAGATACGCAGTATTTT.

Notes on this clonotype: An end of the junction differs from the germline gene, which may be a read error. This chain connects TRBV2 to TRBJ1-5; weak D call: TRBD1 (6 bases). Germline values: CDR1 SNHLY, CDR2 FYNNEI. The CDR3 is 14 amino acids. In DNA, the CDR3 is TGTGCCAGCAGCGAAGGGGGGCCCAGGCAGCCCCAGCATTTT. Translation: CASSEGGPRQPQHF.

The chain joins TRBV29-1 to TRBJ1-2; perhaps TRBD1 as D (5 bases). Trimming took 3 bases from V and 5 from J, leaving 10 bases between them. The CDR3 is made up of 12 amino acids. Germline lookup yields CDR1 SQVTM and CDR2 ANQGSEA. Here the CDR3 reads CSVDGASYGYTF. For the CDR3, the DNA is TGCAGCGTTGATGGGGCTTCTTATGGCTACACCTTC.

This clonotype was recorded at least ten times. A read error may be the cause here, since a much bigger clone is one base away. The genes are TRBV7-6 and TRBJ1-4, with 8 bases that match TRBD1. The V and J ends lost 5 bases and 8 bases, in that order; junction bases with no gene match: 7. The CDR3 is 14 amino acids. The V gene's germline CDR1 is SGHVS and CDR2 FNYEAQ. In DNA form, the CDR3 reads TGTGCCAGCAGCGTGGGACAGGATGGAGAAAAACTGTTTTTT. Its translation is CASSVGQDGEKLFF.

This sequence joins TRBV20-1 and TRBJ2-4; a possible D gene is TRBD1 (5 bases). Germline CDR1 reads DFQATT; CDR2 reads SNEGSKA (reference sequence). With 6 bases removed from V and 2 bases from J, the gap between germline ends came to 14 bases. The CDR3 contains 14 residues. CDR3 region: CSAFKGVTKNIQYF. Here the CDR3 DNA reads TGCAGTGCGTTCAAAGGGGTAACCAAAAACATTCAGTACTTC.

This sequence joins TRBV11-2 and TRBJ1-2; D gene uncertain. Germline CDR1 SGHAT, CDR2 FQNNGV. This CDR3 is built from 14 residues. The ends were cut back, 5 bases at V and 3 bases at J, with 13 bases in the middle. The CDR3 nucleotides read TGTGCCAGCAGCCCGGCCAGTAACTACTATGGCTACACCTTC. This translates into CASSPASNYYGYTF.

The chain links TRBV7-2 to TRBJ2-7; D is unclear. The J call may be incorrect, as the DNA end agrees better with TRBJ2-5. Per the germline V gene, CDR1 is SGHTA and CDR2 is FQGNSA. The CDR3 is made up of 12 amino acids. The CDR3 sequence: CASSPSVVTQYF. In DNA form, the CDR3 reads TGTGCCAGCAGCCCCTCCGTGGTGACCCAGTACTTC.

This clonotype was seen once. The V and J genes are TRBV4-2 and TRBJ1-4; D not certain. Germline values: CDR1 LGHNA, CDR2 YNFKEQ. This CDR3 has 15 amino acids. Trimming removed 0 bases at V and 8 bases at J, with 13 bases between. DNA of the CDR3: TGTGCCAGCAGCCAAGAAGACGGTATGAGGGAAAAACTGTTTTTT. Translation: CASSQEDGMREKLFF.

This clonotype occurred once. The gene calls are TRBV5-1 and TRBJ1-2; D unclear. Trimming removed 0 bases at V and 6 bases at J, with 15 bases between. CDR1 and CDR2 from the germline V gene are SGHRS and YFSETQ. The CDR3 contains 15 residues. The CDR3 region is CASSLEAQLPNGYTF. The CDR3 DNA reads TGCGCCAGCAGCTTGGAGGCCCAGTTGCCGAATGGCTACACCTTC.

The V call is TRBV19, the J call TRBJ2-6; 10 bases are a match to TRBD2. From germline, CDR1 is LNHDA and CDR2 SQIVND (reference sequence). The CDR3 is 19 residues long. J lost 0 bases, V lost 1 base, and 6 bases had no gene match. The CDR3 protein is CASSIGTSGMISGANVLTF. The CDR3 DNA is TGTGCCAGTAGTATAGGGACTAGCGGAATGATCTCTGGGGCCAACGTCCTGACTTTC.

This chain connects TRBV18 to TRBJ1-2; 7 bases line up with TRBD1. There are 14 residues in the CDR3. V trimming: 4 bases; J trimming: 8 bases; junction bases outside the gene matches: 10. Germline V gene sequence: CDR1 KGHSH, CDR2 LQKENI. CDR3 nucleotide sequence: TGTGCCAGCTCACATGGGGACAGTGGAGCGGGCTACACCTTC. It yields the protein CASSHGDSGAGYTF.

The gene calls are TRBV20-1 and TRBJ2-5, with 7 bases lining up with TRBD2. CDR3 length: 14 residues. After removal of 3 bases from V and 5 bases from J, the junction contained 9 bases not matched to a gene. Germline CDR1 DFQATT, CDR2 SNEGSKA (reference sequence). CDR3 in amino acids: CSARIAGEWETQYF. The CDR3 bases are TGCAGTGCTAGGATCGCGGGGGAGTGGGAGACCCAGTACTTC.

Written as DNA, the CDR3 is TGTGCCAGCACCGTCGAAGGGTATGGCTACACCTTC. Amino acids: CASTVEGYGYTF. This chain joins TRBV19 and TRBJ1-2; no reliable D call. Germline CDR1 and CDR2: LNHDA and SQIVND (reference sequence). The CDR3 has 12 amino acids. Trimming pared 9 bases from V and 5 bases from J, leaving 13 bases between.

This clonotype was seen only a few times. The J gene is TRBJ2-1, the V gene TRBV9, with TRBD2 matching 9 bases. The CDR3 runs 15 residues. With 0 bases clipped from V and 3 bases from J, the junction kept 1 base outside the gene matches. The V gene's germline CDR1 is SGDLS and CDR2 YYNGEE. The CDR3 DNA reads TGTGCCAGCAGCGTAGGCGGGGGGGTCTACAATGAGCAGTTCTTC. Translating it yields CASSVGGGVYNEQFF.

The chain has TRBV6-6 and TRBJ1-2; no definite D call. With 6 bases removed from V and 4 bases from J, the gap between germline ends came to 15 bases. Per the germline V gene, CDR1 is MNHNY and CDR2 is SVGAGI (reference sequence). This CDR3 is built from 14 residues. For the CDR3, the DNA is TGTGCCAGCAGCCAGGCCCTTTTCGGCTATGGCTACACCTTC. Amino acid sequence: CASSQALFGYGYTF.

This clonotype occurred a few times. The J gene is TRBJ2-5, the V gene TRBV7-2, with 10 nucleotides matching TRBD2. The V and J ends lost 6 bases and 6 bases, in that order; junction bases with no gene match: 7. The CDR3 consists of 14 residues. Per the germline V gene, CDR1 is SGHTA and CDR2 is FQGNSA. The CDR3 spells CASSSGGLLKTQYF. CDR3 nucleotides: TGTGCCAGCAGTAGCGGGGGGTTACTGAAGACCCAGTACTTC.